This TCR beta chain was found in a study of T-cell memory formation after mild COVID-19. Study-wide context: TCR clusters mostly belonged to single donors.

The authors produced TCR alpha and TCR beta cDNA libraries with sample barcodes and UMIs by 5'RACE using constant-segment primers. TCRdb ran MiXCR on the 5' RACE reads and lists one entry per CDR3 protein. Of about 360,000 distinct CDR3 sequences listed, about an eighth were seen once; the top ten hold about 22%. About this clonotype itself: The antigen is undetermined.

Study-level results: The finding that pre-infection memory included some responding clones suggested that cross-reactive memory joined.

Trimming removed 1 base from V and 5 bases from J, with 13 bases in between. This CDR3 has 15 residues. The germline gives CDR1 KGHDR, CDR2 SFDVKD. The gene calls are TRBV24-1 and TRBJ2-5; D might be TRBD1 or TRBD2, each matching 5 bases. What was sequenced was PBMCs or a T cell subset sorted from them (not recorded which). The receptor was derived from a man between 18 and 29 years old who had mild COVID-19 (a few samples of this study predate the infection). Cell type and time point are not known. CDR3 sequence (DNA): TGTGCCACCAGTGATTTTGGGGGTTCCTCGGAGACCCAGTACTTC. This gives the protein CATSDFGGSSETQYF.